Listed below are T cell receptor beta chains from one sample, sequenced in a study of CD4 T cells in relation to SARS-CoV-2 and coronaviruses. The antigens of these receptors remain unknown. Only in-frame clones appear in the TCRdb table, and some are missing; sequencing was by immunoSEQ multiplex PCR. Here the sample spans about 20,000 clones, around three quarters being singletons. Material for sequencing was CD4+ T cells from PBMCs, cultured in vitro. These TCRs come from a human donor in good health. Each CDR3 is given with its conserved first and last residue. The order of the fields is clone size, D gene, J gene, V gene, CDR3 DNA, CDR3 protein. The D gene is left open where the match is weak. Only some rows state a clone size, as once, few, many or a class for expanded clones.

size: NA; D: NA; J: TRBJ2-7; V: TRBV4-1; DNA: TGCGCCAGCAGCCAAGTAGGGACCCCGGAGACATACGAGCAGTACTTC; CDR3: CASSQVGTPETYEQYF
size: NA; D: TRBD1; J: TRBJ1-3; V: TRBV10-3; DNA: TGTGCCATCAGTGCCGACAGGGCGTGGGGAAACACCATATATTTT; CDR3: CAISADRAWGNTIYF
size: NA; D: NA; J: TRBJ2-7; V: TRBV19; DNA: TGTGCCAGTAGCCTAACGGCGGCAACCTACGAGCAGTACTTC; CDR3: CASSLTAATYEQYF
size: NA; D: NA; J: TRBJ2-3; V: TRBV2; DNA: TGTGCCAGCAGTGTAAGGCGGACTAGCACAGATACGCAGTATTTT; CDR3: CASSVRRTSTDTQYF
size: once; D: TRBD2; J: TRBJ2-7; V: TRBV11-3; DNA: TGTGCCAGCAGCTTAGAGGGGACTACCCCTCAGTACTTC; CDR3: CASSLEGTTPQYF
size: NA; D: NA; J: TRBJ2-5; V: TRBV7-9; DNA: TGTGCCAGCAGCCCCCTCAACCAACTAAAAGAGACCCAGTACTTC; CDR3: CASSPLNQLKETQYF
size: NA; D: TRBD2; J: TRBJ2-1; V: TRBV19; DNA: TGTGCCAGTAGTATTGGTAGCGGGTTAGAAGACAATGAGCAGTTCTTC; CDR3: CASSIGSGLEDNEQFF
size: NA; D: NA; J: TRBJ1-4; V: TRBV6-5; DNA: TGTGCCAGCAGAATAGGGACACTTCCTAATGAAAAACTGTTTTTT; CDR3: CASRIGTLPNEKLFF
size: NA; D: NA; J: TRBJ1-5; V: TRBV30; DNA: TGTGCCTGGAGTGTGGACCCTAGAAGAGCCCAGCATTTT; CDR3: CAWSVDPRRAQHF
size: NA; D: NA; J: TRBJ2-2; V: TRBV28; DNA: TGTGCCAGCATTTCTGGAACGAACACCGGGGAGCTGTTTTTT; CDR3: CASISGTNTGELFF
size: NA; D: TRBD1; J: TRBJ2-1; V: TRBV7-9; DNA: TGTGCCAGCAGCCTTACCGGGACAGGTAATCCAAATGAGCAGTTCTTC; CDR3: CASSLTGTGNPNEQFF
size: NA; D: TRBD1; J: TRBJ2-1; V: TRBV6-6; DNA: TGTGCCAGCAGTCGATCGACAGGGGGGGACAATGAGCAGTTCTTC; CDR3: CASSRSTGGDNEQFF
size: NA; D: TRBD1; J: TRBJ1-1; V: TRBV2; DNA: TGTGCCAGCGGACAGGGGGCGCGAGCTTTCTTT; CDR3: CASGQGARAFF
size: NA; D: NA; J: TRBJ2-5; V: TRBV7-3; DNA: TGTGCCAGCAGCCCGCAGGGATTAGAGACCCAGTACTTC; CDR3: CASSPQGLETQYF
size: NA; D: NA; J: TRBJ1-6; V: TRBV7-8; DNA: TGTGCCAGCAGCCAGACTGGGGCAGAGAATTCACCCCTCCACTTT; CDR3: CASSQTGAENSPLHF
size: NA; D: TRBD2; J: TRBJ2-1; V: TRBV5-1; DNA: TGCGCCAGCAGGGGGGGGACTAGCGATGAGCAGTTCTTC; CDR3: CASRGGTSDEQFF
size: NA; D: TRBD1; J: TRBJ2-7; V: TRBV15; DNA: TGTGCCACCAGCAGAGTTCTACTAGGGACAGGGGTCTTCCACGAGCAGTACTTC; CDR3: CATSRVLLGTGVFHEQYF
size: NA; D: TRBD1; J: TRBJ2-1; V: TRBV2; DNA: TGTGCCAGCAGAGACGGACAGGGGGCGTACAATGAGCAGTTCTTC; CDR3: CASRDGQGAYNEQFF
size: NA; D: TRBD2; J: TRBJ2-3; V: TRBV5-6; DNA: TGTGCCAGCAGCTTGGGGGCTAGCGGGACTAGCACAGATACGCAGTATTTT; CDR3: CASSLGASGTSTDTQYF
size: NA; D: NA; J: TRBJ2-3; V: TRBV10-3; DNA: TGTGCCATCGGCGGGAGCACAGATACGCAGTATTTT; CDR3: CAIGGSTDTQYF
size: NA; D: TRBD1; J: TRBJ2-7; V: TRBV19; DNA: TGTGCCAGTACTGACAGGGGGCAGAACGAGCAGTACTTC; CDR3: CASTDRGQNEQYF
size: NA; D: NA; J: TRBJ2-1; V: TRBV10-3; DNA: TGTGCCACCGTTACAGGGCCCAATGAGCAGTTCTTC; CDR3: CATVTGPNEQFF
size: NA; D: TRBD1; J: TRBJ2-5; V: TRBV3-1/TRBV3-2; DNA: TGTGCCAGCAGCCCCAGGACAGGGAGGGAGACCCAGTACTTC; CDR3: CASSPRTGRETQYF
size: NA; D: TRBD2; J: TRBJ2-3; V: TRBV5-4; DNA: TGTGCCAGCAGCGGGGGGACTAGCGGGAGGGGGGCAGATACGCAGTATTTT; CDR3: CASSGGTSGRGADTQYF
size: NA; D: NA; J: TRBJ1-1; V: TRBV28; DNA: TGTGCCAGCAACGCGGGACACACTGAAGCTTTCTTT; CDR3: CASNAGHTEAFF
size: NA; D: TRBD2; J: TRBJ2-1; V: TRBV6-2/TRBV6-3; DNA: TGTGCCAGCAGTCAGACTAGCGGGAGAAGCTCCTACAATGAGCAGTTCTTC; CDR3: CASSQTSGRSSYNEQFF
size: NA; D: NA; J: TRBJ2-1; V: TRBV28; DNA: TGTGCCAGCAGTGGAGCAGACCGGGGACGGCCGATTAGGAATGAGCAGTTCTTC; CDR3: CASSGADRGRPIRNEQFF
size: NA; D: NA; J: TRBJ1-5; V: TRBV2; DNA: TGTGCCAGTCATCGGATTCTTAATCAGCCCCAGCATTTT; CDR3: CASHRILNQPQHF
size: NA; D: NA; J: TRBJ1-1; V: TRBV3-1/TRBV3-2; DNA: TGTGCCAGCAGCCCTCGGGATGGGGGGCCCACTGAAGCTTTCTTT; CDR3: CASSPRDGGPTEAFF
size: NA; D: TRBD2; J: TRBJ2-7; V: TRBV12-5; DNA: TGTGCTAGTGGTTTATTATCGGGACTAGTATCTTACGAGCAGTACTTC; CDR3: CASGLLSGLVSYEQYF
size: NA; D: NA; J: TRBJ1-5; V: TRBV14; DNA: TGTGCCAGCAGCAGAGGCGGGGGCAATCAGCCCCAGCATTTT; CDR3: CASSRGGGNQPQHF
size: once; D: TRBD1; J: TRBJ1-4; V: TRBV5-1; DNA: TGCGCCAGCAGCTTGGCTGCCGGACAGGGGGCGTTACTGTTTTTT; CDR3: CASSLAAGQGALLFF
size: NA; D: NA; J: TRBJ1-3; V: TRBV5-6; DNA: TGTGCCAGCAGCCCTGACGTGCGCTCTGGAAACACCATATATTTT; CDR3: CASSPDVRSGNTIYF
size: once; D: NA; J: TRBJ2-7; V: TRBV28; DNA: TGTGCCAGCAGCTCGCGAAACAAAGGGCCGGGTTCAAACGAGCAGTACTTC; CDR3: CASSSRNKGPGSNEQYF
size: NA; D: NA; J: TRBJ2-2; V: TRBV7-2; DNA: TGTGCCAGCAGCTTAGTAATCGGGCCCAGGAACACCGGGGAGCTGTTTTTT; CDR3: CASSLVIGPRNTGELFF
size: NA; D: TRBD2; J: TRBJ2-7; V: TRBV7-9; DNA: TGTGCCAGCAGTCAACCTTCTGGCGGGAGGGTCGAGCAGTACTTC; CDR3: CASSQPSGGRVEQYF
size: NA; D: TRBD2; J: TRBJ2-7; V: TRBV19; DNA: TGTGCCAGTAGTAAGGGGACTAGCGGGATTTACGAGCAGTACTTC; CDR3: CASSKGTSGIYEQYF
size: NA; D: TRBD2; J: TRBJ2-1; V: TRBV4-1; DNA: TGCGCCAGCAGCCAAGTTCAAGCGGGAGGGCTTGATGAGCAGTTCTTC; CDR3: CASSQVQAGGLDEQFF
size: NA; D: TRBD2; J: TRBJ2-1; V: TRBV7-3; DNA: TGTGCCAGCAGCTTAGGGCCTCGGCGGGAGGGGAATGAGCAGTTCTTC; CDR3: CASSLGPRREGNEQFF
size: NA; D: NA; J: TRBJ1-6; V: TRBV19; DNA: TGTGCCAGTAAGTGGGCCACACGTCGTAATTCACCCCTCCACTTT; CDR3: CASKWATRRNSPLHF
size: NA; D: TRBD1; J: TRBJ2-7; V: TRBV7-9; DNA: TGTGCCAGCAGCTTAGATGGGACAGCCTACGAGCAGTACTTC; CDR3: CASSLDGTAYEQYF
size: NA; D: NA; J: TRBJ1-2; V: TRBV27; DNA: TGTGCCACCAGCGGACCAGGGGCTAACTATGGCTACACCTTC; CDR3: CATSGPGANYGYTF
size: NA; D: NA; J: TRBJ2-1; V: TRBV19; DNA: TGTGCCAGTAGTACGATAAGTGAGGGGGGGACCCTTCCATACAATGAGCAGTTCTTC; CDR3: CASSTISEGGTLPYNEQFF
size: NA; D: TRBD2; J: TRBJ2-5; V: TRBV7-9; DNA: TGTGCCAGCACTATGGGGGCTAGCGGGAGTGGGGAGACCCAGTACTTC; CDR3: CASTMGASGSGETQYF
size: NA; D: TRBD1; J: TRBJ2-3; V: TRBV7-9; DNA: TGTGCCAGCAGCTTTGGGGGGACAGGTAACACAGATACGCAGTATTTT; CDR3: CASSFGGTGNTDTQYF
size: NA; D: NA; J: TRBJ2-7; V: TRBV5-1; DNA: TGCGCCAGCAGCTTGAGGGTAGCGGTCGAGCAGTACTTC; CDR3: CASSLRVAVEQYF
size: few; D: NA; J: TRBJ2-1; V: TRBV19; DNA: TGTGCCAGTAGTAAGGAGGGTGGTTGGGGTGAGCAGTTCTTC; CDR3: CASSKEGGWGEQFF
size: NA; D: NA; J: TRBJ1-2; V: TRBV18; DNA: TGTGCCAGCTCACGGAGGGAAGTGAATGGCTACACCTTC; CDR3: CASSRREVNGYTF
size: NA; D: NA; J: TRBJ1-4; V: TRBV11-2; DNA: TGTGCCAGCAGCTTATCCCAAGTTGAAAAACTGTTTTTT; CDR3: CASSLSQVEKLFF
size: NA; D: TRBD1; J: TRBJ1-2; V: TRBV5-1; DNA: TGCGCCAGCAGCAAGACAGGGGTGGATGGCTACACCTTC; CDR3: CASSKTGVDGYTF
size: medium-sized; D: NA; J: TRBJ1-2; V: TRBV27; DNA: TGTGCCAGCAGTTTAGTAGGCCGCTCTGGCTACACCTTC; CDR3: CASSLVGRSGYTF
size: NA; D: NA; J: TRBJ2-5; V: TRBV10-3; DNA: TGTGCCATCAGTGATGGTGCCGATGTCCAAGAGACCCAGTACTTC; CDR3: CAISDGADVQETQYF
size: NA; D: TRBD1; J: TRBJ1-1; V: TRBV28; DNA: TGTGCCAGCCCCGATCCCGCAGGGGGCGATCCATCCGAAGAAGCTTTCTTT; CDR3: CASPDPAGGDPSEEAFF
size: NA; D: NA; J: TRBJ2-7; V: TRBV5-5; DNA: TGTGCCAGCAGCTTGGTAGGTAGTGCGCAGTACTTC; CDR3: CASSLVGSAQYF
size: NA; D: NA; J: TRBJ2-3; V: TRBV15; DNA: TGTGCCACCAGCAGAGGTACCCGCAGAGGCCCAGATACGCAGTATTTT; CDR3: CATSRGTRRGPDTQYF
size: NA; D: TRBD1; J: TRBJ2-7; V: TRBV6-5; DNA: TGTGCCAGCAGCTTGACAGGGCCATCCTACGAGCAGTACTTC; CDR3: CASSLTGPSYEQYF
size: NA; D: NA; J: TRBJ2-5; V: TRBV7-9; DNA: TGTGCCAGCAGACGACCAAGCCAAGAGACCCAGTACTTC; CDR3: CASRRPSQETQYF